The entry below gives a single T cell receptor (beta chain) sequence along with its context. Its antigen remains unknown. The same CDR3 also results from other DNA sequences found in this sample. Every isolated RNA sample was fully reverse transcribed, so sequencing captured expressed TCRB transcripts. Assay: immunoSEQ multiplex PCR; the TCRdb copy retains only in-frame clones and omits some. Of under 450,000 clones in the sample, approximately 15% are singletons; the top ten hold about 0.034%. This specimen belongs to a study of beta chain features in type 1 diabetes. Study results and caveats: Since sequencing was performed on cDNA, cells with high TCR expression could be over-represented.

Source material: naive CD4+ T cells from blood. This TCR derives from a man aged 30-40 years in good health.

The CDR3 DNA follows: TGTGCCAGCAGCCTCTCAGGGTACGAGCAGTACTTC. Translation gives CASSLSGYEQYF. The chain employs TRBV7-9 and TRBJ2-7; a possible D gene is TRBD1 (5 bases). Germline V gene data show CDR1 as SEHNR and CDR2 as FQNEAQ (reference sequence). V lost 5 bases and J lost 4, with 9 bases in between. The CDR3 sequence is 12 residues long.